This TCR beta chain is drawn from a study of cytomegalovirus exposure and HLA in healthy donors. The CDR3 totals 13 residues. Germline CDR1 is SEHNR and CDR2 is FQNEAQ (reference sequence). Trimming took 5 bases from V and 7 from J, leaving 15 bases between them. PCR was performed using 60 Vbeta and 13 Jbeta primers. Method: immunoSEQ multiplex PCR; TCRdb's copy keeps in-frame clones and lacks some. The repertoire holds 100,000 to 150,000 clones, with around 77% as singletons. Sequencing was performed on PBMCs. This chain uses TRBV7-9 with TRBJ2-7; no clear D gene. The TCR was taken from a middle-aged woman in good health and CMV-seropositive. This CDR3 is CASSIDVGSEQYF. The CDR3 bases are TGTGCCAGCAGCATAGATGTGGGCTCGGAGCAGTACTTC.